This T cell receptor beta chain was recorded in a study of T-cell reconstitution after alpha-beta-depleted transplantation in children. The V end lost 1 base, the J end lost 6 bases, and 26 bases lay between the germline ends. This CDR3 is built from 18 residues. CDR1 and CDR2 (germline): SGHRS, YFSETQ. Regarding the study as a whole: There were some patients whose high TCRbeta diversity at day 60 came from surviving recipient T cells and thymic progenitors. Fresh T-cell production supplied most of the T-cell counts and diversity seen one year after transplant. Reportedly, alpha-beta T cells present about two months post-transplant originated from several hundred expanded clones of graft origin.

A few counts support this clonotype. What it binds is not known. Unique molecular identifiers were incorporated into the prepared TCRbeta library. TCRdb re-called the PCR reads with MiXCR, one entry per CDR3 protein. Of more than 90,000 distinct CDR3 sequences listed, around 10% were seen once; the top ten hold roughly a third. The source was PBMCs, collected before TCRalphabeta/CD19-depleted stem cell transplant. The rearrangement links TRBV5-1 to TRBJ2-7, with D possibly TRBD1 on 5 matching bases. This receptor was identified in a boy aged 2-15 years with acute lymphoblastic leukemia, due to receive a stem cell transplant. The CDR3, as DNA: TGCGCCAGCAGCTTGTGGGGCAATACGGCAACTCCGTCCGGCGAGCAGTACTTC. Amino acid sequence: CASSLWGNTATPSGEQYF.